These T cell receptor beta chains were read from a single sample in a study of PD-1 blockade in classical Hodgkin lymphoma. Using immunoSEQ multiplex PCR, the repertoire was profiled, and TCRdb retains in-frame clones only, with some absent. This sample has under 25,000 clones, with 70% to 85% found just once. The sample was peripheral blood mononuclear cells (PBMCs), taken before the second cycle of nivolumab. These receptors were obtained from a human donor with classical Hodgkin lymphoma. The CDR3 runs from the conserved cysteine through the conserved F or W. The D gene is left open where the match is weak. The size entry is marked missing in some rows and otherwise reads once, few, many or a size class.

size	D	J	V	DNA	CDR3
.	.	TRBJ1-2	TRBV6-5	TGTGCCAGCACTCGGACGGGGGGTACAGTCTATGGCTACACCTTC	CASTRTGGTVYGYTF
.	.	TRBJ1-6	TRBV6-1	TGTGCCAGCAGTGAATTAGGGACACTGAAATACTCCTATAATTCACCCCTCCACTTT	CASSELGTLKYSYNSPLHF
once	.	TRBJ2-3	TRBV6-1	TGTGCCAGCAGTGAGGTGGAGGGGCGCACAGATACGCAGTATTTT	CASSEVEGRTDTQYF
.	TRBD1	TRBJ2-7	TRBV19	TGTGCCAGTAGTACACAGGGGGTTTACTACGAGCAGTACTTC	CASSTQGVYYEQYF
few	TRBD1	TRBJ2-2	TRBV27	TGTGCCAGCAGTTCTCCACGGACAGGGGGTTACACCGGGGAGCTGTTTTTT	CASSSPRTGGYTGELFF
.	TRBD1	TRBJ2-4	TRBV7-9	TGTGCCAGCAGCCTGACAGGGGCCAAAAACATTCAGTACTTC	CASSLTGAKNIQYF
few	.	TRBJ2-3	TRBV29-1	TGCAGCGTTGGACCGTCCCTAGATACGCAGTATTTT	CSVGPSLDTQYF
.	.	TRBJ2-7	TRBV15	TGTGCCACCAGCAGAGATCTGACCTACGAGCAGTACTTC	CATSRDLTYEQYF
few	.	TRBJ1-5	TRBV6-1	TGTGCCAGCACCTGGACAGCTGATAGCAATCAGCCCCAGCATTTT	CASTWTADSNQPQHF
.	TRBD2	TRBJ2-5	TRBV30	TGTGCCTGGAGTGGTGTTAAGGGGAGGGAGTATAGAGAGACCCAGTACTTC	CAWSGVKGREYRETQYF
.	TRBD1	TRBJ1-1	TRBV6-5	TGTGCCAGCAGTTACCCCGGGACAGATGAAGCTTTCTTT	CASSYPGTDEAFF
.	.	TRBJ1-1	TRBV5-1	TGCGCCAGCAGCACGGGACAAGTGAACACTGAAGCTTTCTTT	CASSTGQVNTEAFF
.	.	TRBJ1-1	TRBV9	TGTGCCAGCAGCATCACGGACACTGAAGCTTTCTTT	CASSITDTEAFF
.	.	TRBJ2-2	TRBV29-1	TGCAGCGTTGCTGTGGGATTCGGGGACACCGGGGAGCTGTTTTTT	CSVAVGFGDTGELFF
few	.	TRBJ2-7	TRBV9	TGTGCCAGCAGCGTTTACCCCGGGACACCCTACGAGCAGTACTTC	CASSVYPGTPYEQYF
.	.	TRBJ2-1	TRBV11-3	TGTGCCAGCAGCCCATCTAGCTCAGCCTACAATGAGCAGTTCTTC	CASSPSSSAYNEQFF
.	.	TRBJ2-3	TRBV4-3	TGCGCCAGCAGCCAAGGTGCTACGGCTAAGGATACGCAGTATTTT	CASSQGATAKDTQYF
.	.	TRBJ2-1	TRBV6-1	TGTGCCAGCAGTGAAATAGTACCCGGACAGTCCGGCGATGAGCAGTTCTTC	CASSEIVPGQSGDEQFF
once	.	TRBJ1-1	TRBV27	TGTGTCAGCAGTTTATACCAGGGACGCATGAACACTGAAGCTTTCTTT	CVSSLYQGRMNTEAFF
.	.	TRBJ2-7	TRBV5-1	TGCGCCAGCAGCCCTAAGACACTCTCCTACGAGCAGTACTTC	CASSPKTLSYEQYF
.	TRBD2	TRBJ2-1	TRBV11-3	TGTGCCAGCAGCCCACCTGGACTAGCGGGGGGCTACAATGAGCAGTTCTTC	CASSPPGLAGGYNEQFF
.	.	TRBJ1-1	TRBV7-6	TGTGCCAGCAGCTTATTGGGATCCATGAACACTGAAGCTTTCTTT	CASSLLGSMNTEAFF
.	.	TRBJ2-5	TRBV7-2	TGTGCCAGCAGCTTAGGGCGGGGTAGGGAGACCCAGTACTTC	CASSLGRGRETQYF
.	.	TRBJ2-2	TRBV18	TGTGCCAGCTCACCAGACAGAGGGACCGGGGAGCTGTTTTTT	CASSPDRGTGELFF
.	.	TRBJ2-7	TRBV7-9	TGTGCCAGCATCATTCGGGGCGAGCAGTACTTC	CASIIRGEQYF
.	TRBD1	TRBJ1-2	TRBV30	TGTGCCTGGAGTTCAGGGGGTGGCTACACCTTC	CAWSSGGGYTF
.	.	TRBJ1-2	TRBV27	TGTGCCAGCAGTTCAGTCGAGAGGTCCTATGGCTACACCTTC	CASSSVERSYGYTF
few	TRBD1	TRBJ1-5	TRBV9	TGTGCCAGCGGATTGGGACAGGGCAATCAGCCCCAGCATTTT	CASGLGQGNQPQHF
few	.	TRBJ1-6	TRBV5-6	TGTGCCAGCAGCCGAGGGAGGGCCAATTCACCCCTCCACTTT	CASSRGRANSPLHF
once	.	TRBJ1-5	TRBV6-6	TGTGCCAGCAGTTATTCCCTTACCGGGCAGCCCCAGCATTTT	CASSYSLTGQPQHF
.	.	TRBJ2-5	TRBV6-5	TGTGCCAGCAGTTTTGTGGAGGTATGGGAGACCCAGTACTTC	CASSFVEVWETQYF
once	.	TRBJ2-2	TRBV9	TGTGCCAGCAGCGTAGCTCCCGGGGAGCTGTTTTTT	CASSVAPGELFF
.	.	TRBJ1-2	TRBV19	TGTGCCAGCCAAGGGGGGTGGGGCTATGGCTACACCTTC	CASQGGWGYGYTF
once	TRBD1	TRBJ1-2	TRBV7-9	TGTGCCAGCAGCCCTTGGACAGGGGGCACGGACTATGGCTACACCTTC	CASSPWTGGTDYGYTF
.	.	TRBJ1-2	TRBV15	TGTGCCACCAGCAGACGCGGGGACGGCTATGGCTACACCTTC	CATSRRGDGYGYTF
.	.	TRBJ2-7	TRBV7-9	TGTGCCAGCAGCTTAGGACTAAACTACGAGCAGTACTTC	CASSLGLNYEQYF
.	.	TRBJ2-7	TRBV7-9	TGTGCCAGCAGCTTAGGGGGGACGGACGAGCAGTACTTC	CASSLGGTDEQYF
.	.	TRBJ1-3	TRBV28	TGTGCCAGCAGTTTATCGGGGAGCTCTGGAAACACCATATATTTT	CASSLSGSSGNTIYF
.	TRBD2	TRBJ2-3	TRBV7-2	TGTGCCAGCAGCTTAGGAGCGGGGGGTATCACAGATACGCAGTATTTT	CASSLGAGGITDTQYF
.	.	TRBJ1-4	TRBV5-6	TGTGCCAGCAGCTTGGCCCTGGATAACGGTGAAAAACTGTTTTTT	CASSLALDNGEKLFF
once	.	TRBJ1-5	TRBV2	TGTGCCAGCAGTCTGGGACACAATCAGCCCCAGCATTTT	CASSLGHNQPQHF
.	.	TRBJ2-7	TRBV2	TGTGCCAGCACGGGACAACAATACCTCTTC	CASTGQQYLF
few	TRBD1	TRBJ2-7	TRBV7-2	TGTGCCAGCAGCTTAAGCCAGGGGGCCTTCGAGCAGTACTTC	CASSLSQGAFEQYF
.	TRBD2	TRBJ2-3	TRBV5-1	TGCGCCAGCACTCCTAGCGGGAGAAGAGATACGCAGTATTTT	CASTPSGRRDTQYF
.	.	TRBJ2-5	TRBV10-3	TGTGCCATCAGTAACCAGGAGACCCAGTACTTC	CAISNQETQYF
.	.	TRBJ2-3	TRBV18	TGTGCCAGCTCACCACCTAAACTAGCCGGCACAGATACGCAGTATTTT	CASSPPKLAGTDTQYF
.	TRBD2	TRBJ2-7	TRBV11-3	TGTGCCAGCAGCCAGGTTCGGGGGGGCAGGAACGAGCAGTACTTC	CASSQVRGGRNEQYF
.	TRBD2	TRBJ2-3	TRBV30	TGTGCCGGAAGCGGGACCAGCGGAGATACGCAGTATTTT	CAGSGTSGDTQYF
.	.	TRBJ1-2	TRBV2	TGTGCCAGCAGTGAATCGGACGCCCATGGCTACACCTTC	CASSESDAHGYTF
.	.	TRBJ2-7	TRBV11-2	TGTGCCAGCAGCTCCGGGGGACGGTCCTACGAGCAGTACTTC	CASSSGGRSYEQYF
few	.	TRBJ1-5	TRBV25-1	TGTGCCAGCAGTGAATTAGGGGATCAGCCCCAGCATTTT	CASSELGDQPQHF
.	.	TRBJ2-5	TRBV2	TGTGCCAGCAGCGCCTTTTTCATTCAAGAGACCCAGTACTTC	CASSAFFIQETQYF
.	.	TRBJ1-5	TRBV18	TGTGCCAGCTCACCCGGGGGGGGCGACCAGCCCCAGCATTTT	CASSPGGGDQPQHF
.	TRBD1	TRBJ1-4	TRBV7-9	TGTGCCAGCAGCTTTTCCAGGGGGGATGAAAAACTGTTTTTT	CASSFSRGDEKLFF
.	.	TRBJ1-1	TRBV6-6	TGTGCCAGCAGTTACTCGGTGGGCACTGAAGCTTTCTTT	CASSYSVGTEAFF
.	.	TRBJ2-1	TRBV6-5	TGTGCCAGCAGTTCGGGGGCGGCCAATGAGCAGTTCTTC	CASSSGAANEQFF
.	.	TRBJ2-1	TRBV29-1	TGCAGCGTGGAAACCGGGACCTCCAATGAGCAGTTCTTC	CSVETGTSNEQFF